This TCR beta chain is from a study of beta chain features in type 1 diabetes. Every bit of the isolated RNA underwent reverse transcription, so sequencing read expressed TCRB transcripts. The table came from immunoSEQ multiplex PCR; TCRdb's copy has only in-frame clones and leaves some out. In the table there are 300,000 to 350,000 clones, roughly 14% of which are singletons. General observations from the study: Type 1 diabetes patients showed a moderate but significant shortening of TCRB CDR3s in all four CD4+ subsets. A pattern of fewer insertions and more deletions at VDJ junctions was seen in type 1 diabetes patients.

On this clone: Its antigen is still unknown.

From germline, CDR1 is MDHEN and CDR2 SYDVKM. This CDR3 is built from 15 residues. With V trimmed by 2 bases and J by 6 bases, 5 bases remained unmatched. The rearrangement joins TRBV28 to TRBJ2-1; TRBD1 matches 9 bases. The sequencing input was naive CD4+ T cells from blood. The receptor comes from a woman younger than 30 with type 1 diabetes. The CDR3 loop reads CASSLGDRVLNEQFF. The CDR3, as DNA: TGTGCCAGCAGTTTAGGGGACAGGGTACTCAATGAGCAGTTCTTC.